This TCR beta chain was obtained from a study of T cell responses to AZD1222 COVID-19 vaccine. Turning to the study itself: Second doses at about 4 or about 12 weeks were pooled. Study-wide results and limits: The study reported that nearly half of spike-specific TCRs target unmutated variant regions. Vaccine-related CD4 TCRs covered spike, predominating at 160-218 and 743-854. All repertoire sampling was performed exclusively after the peak T cell response.

Trimming took off 1 base at V and 0 bases at J, with 14 bases between the two ends. Germline assignment: CDR1 SGHAT and CDR2 FQNNGV. The CDR3 totals 17 residues. Sequenced by immunoSEQ multiplex PCR; TCRdb stores in-frame clones only, minus some. The repertoire holds approximately 160,000 clones, with about 92% as singletons. With regard to this clone: What it binds is not known.

Sequenced here: peripheral blood, sampled on day 0 of AZD1222 vaccination. The rearrangement uses TRBV11-2 and TRBJ2-3; D gene uncertain. The clonotype originates from an adult in good health. CDR3: CASSLGLVRDSTDTQYF. The CDR3 bases are TGTGCCAGCAGCTTAGGTTTAGTTAGGGATAGCACAGATACGCAGTATTTT.